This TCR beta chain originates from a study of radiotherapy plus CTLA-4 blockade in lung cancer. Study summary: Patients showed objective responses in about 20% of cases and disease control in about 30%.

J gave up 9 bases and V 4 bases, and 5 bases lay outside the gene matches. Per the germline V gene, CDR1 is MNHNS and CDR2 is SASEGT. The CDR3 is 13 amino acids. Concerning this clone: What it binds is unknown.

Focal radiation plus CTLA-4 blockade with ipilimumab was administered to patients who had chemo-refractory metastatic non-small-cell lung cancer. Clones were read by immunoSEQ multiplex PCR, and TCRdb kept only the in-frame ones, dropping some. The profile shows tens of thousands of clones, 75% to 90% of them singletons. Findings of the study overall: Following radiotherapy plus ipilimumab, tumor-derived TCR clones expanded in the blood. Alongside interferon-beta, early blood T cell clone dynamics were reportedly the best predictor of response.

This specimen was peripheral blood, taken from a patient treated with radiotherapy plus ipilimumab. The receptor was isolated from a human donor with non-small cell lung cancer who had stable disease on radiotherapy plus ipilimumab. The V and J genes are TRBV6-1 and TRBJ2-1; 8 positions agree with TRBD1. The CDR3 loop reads CASSGGQGTEQFF. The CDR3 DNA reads TGTGCCAGCAGTGGAGGACAGGGTACTGAGCAGTTCTTC.